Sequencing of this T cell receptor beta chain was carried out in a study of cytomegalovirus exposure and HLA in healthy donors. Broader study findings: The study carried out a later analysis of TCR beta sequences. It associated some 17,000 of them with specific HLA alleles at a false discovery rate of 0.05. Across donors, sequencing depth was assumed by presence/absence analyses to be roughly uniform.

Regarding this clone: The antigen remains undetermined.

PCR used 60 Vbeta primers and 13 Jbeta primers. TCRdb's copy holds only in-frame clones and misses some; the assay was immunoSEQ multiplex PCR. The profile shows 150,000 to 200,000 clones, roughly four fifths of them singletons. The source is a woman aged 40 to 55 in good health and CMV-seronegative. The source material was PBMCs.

The CDR3 nucleotides read TGTGCCATCAGGCGGGCCGCCGGGGGCTCCTACGAGCAGTACTTC. Encoded protein: CAIRRAAGGSYEQYF. The rearrangement joins TRBV6-1 to TRBJ2-7, with D possibly matching TRBD2 (6 bases). The V end lost 10 bases, the J end lost 0 bases, and 19 bases lay between the germline ends. This CDR3 contains 15 residues. CDR1 is MNHNS and CDR2 is SASEGT in the germline V gene.